This T cell receptor (beta chain) is drawn from a study of shared clonotypes between healthy human individuals. Trimming removed 0 bases from V and 5 bases from J, with 10 bases in between. The CDR3 is 15 residues long. The germline V gene has CDR1 SGHTA and CDR2 FQGNSA. Comments on this clone: Its antigen is not identified.

Source study methods: ImmunoSEQ sequences covered only the junction and lacked quality scores; filtering therefore differed. Here immunoSEQ multiplex PCR was the method, and the copy in TCRdb shows in-frame clones only, minus some. V, J and clone size derive from that table, while D and trimming were established from the DNA sequence. Altogether hundreds of thousands of clones are present, approximately 96% being singletons, with the ten largest covering more than 0.085%. Naivety among CD8 cells was defined by CD45RO negativity and positive CCR7 selection, thereby excluding terminally differentiated effector memory CD45RA+ cells. All donors qualified as healthy HIV-negative adults and had experienced no recent acute infections or vaccinations. Study outcomes and limitations: Naive subsets typically showed greater estimated richness than memory subsets. Incomplete sequencing of sorted subsets was indicated by rarefaction despite large depth.

This sequence joins TRBV7-2 and TRBJ2-2; D unclear. The source is a woman in her thirties in good health. The sequenced material came from naive CD8+ T cells sorted from blood. DNA for the CDR3: TGTGCCAGCAGCTTAGCGTTTAGAGCGACCGGGGAGCTGTTTTTT. Translating it yields CASSLAFRATGELFF.